The source of this T cell receptor beta chain is a study of post-analysis software for immune sequencing data. Libraries were made from TCR beta cDNA, and they carried unique molecular identifiers. It was from roughly 1.1 to 9.2 million T cells that some 470,000 cDNA molecules came. TCRdb processed the PCR reads anew with MiXCR; each CDR3 protein has one entry. The table lists hundreds of thousands of distinct CDR3 sequences, 25% to 30% of them singletons. Findings and limits, study-wide: TRBV segments more frequent in patients than in controls numbered about 5 and included TRBV5-6, TRBV5-1 and TRBV20-1.

The V end lost 3 bases, the J end lost 14 bases, and 23 bases lay between the germline ends. Per germline, CDR1 MNHNS and CDR2 SASEGT. The CDR3 covers 15 residues. A remark on this clonotype: Its antigen is unidentified.

This sequence was found in a girl aged 5 to 17 with multiple sclerosis. The chain joins TRBV6-1 to TRBJ2-1, with D tentatively TRBD1 (5 bases). The sample taken for sequencing was blood. In DNA, the CDR3 is TGTGCCAGCAGTGAGACGGGTTTAGGGGCGCCCTCGAAGTTCTTC. Translated: CASSETGLGAPSKFF.